This record concerns one TCR beta chain sequence. This sample includes further DNA sequences coding for the same CDR3. CD8 cells regarded as naive lacked CD45RO, were positively chosen for CCR7, and omitted terminally differentiated effector memory CD45RA+ cells. The source of the sample is a study of shared clonotypes between healthy human individuals. Overall study: Three CD4 naive, three CD4 memory, two CD8 naive and one CD8 memory plate were used per donor.

Generated by immunoSEQ multiplex PCR, the TCRdb table keeps only in-frame clones and is missing some. The repertoire holds more than 2 million clones, with approximately 94% as singletons. V was pared by 2 bases and J by 10 bases, with 6 bases between. Germline-derived CDR1 and CDR2 are MNHEY and SMNVEV (reference sequence). The CDR3 is 11 residues long. Sequenced sample: naive CD8+ T cells sorted from blood. This clonotype originated in a man younger than 35 in good health. This chain links TRBV27 with TRBJ2-1; D not resolved. In DNA form, the CDR3 reads TGTGCCAGCAGTTTAGGACGGGAGCAGTTCTTC. Its protein product is CASSLGREQFF.